This is a list of T cell receptor beta chains from one sample in a study of Ad26.COV2.S vaccination and SARS-CoV-2 variants. Here immunoSEQ multiplex PCR was the method, and the copy in TCRdb shows in-frame clones only, minus some. The sample yields 350,000 to 400,000 clones, 88% seen once. The material was peripheral blood, obtained in a trial of Ad26.COV2.S vaccine versus placebo. These receptors all stem from a person between 18 and 65 years old who received the Ad26.COV2.S COVID-19 vaccine or a placebo. CDR3s include the opening cysteine and the closing phenylalanine or tryptophan. The order of the fields is J gene, D gene, V gene, clone size, CDR3 protein, CDR3 DNA. D genes are given only for firm matches. Size values are once, few and many counts, or a class for expanded clones, and some rows have none.

TRBJ1-2,.,TRBV4-3,.,CASSQEYRTNYGYTF,TGCGCCAGCAGCCAAGAATACAGGACTAACTATGGCTACACCTTC
TRBJ1-2,TRBD1,TRBV2,.,CASSVRTGDYTF,TGTGCCAGCAGTGTCCGGACAGGAGACTACACCTTC
TRBJ1-2,.,TRBV5-1,.,CASSLEGAADGYTF,TGCGCCAGCAGCTTGGAAGGAGCGGCGGATGGCTACACCTTC
TRBJ2-2,.,TRBV7-7,.,CASSLETGRNTGELFF,TGTGCTAGCAGCTTAGAGACAGGCAGGAACACCGGGGAGCTGTTTTTT
TRBJ1-1,TRBD1,TRBV7-9,.,CASSLRTGEGTEAFF,TGTGCCAGCAGCCTAAGGACAGGGGAGGGAACTGAAGCTTTCTTT
TRBJ2-3,.,TRBV29-1,.,CSVDITRATDTQYF,TGCAGCGTTGACATTACGCGGGCAACAGATACGCAGTATTTT
TRBJ2-7,.,TRBV19,.,CASSVARGAYEQYF,TGTGCCAGTAGTGTGGCCAGGGGAGCCTACGAGCAGTACTTC
TRBJ2-1,TRBD1,TRBV9,.,CASSSRDRGLEQFF,TGTGCCAGCAGCTCCCGGGACAGGGGGCTTGAGCAGTTCTTC
TRBJ1-6,.,TRBV27,.,CASSRTPNSPLHF,TGTGCCAGCTCCCGGACACCGAATTCACCCCTCCACTTT
TRBJ1-2,TRBD1,TRBV7-6,.,CASSLEVGQLNYGYTF,TGTGCCAGCAGCTTAGAGGTGGGACAGCTTAACTATGGCTACACCTTC
TRBJ1-1,TRBD1,TRBV19,.,CASTVGTANTEAFF,TGTGCCAGTACCGTTGGGACAGCGAACACTGAAGCTTTCTTT
TRBJ2-5,.,TRBV6-1,.,CATFSGAGETQYF,TGTGCCACCTTCTCGGGGGCTGGAGAGACCCAGTACTTC
TRBJ1-3,.,TRBV10-3,.,CASRPTGSSGNTIYF,TGTGCCAGCCGTCCTACAGGGTCCTCTGGAAACACCATATATTTT
TRBJ2-1,.,TRBV19,once,CASSPFTGTRYNEQFF,TGTGCCAGTAGCCCGTTTACCGGGACTCGGTACAATGAGCAGTTCTTC
TRBJ2-2,.,TRBV29-1,.,CSVRQVLPTGELFF,TGCAGCGTTCGACAGGTTCTTCCAACCGGGGAGCTGTTTTTT
TRBJ2-1,.,TRBV5-5,.,CASSSGGWFGDEQFF,TGTGCCAGCAGCTCTGGTGGGTGGTTCGGCGATGAGCAGTTCTTC
TRBJ2-5,.,TRBV7-2,.,CASSLQGVRETQYF,TGTGCCAGCAGCTTACAAGGAGTGAGGGAGACCCAGTACTTC
TRBJ1-5,.,TRBV27,.,CASSLGDGQPQHF,TGTGCCAGCAGTTTGGGGGACGGACAGCCCCAGCATTTT
TRBJ1-6,TRBD1,TRBV11-2,.,CASSYGTASNSPLHF,TGTGCCAGCAGCTACGGGACAGCGAGTAATTCACCCCTCCACTTT
TRBJ2-1,.,TRBV11-2,.,CASRATSRGYDNEQFF,TGTGCCAGCAGAGCCACGAGTAGAGGCTACGACAATGAGCAGTTCTTC
TRBJ2-7,.,TRBV4-1,.,CASSQTPEGGEQYF,TGCGCCAGCAGCCAGACTCCCGAGGGAGGAGAGCAGTACTTC
TRBJ1-1,.,TRBV20-1,.,CSASYGAMNTEAFF,TGCAGTGCTAGTTATGGGGCTATGAACACTGAAGCTTTCTTT
TRBJ1-3,.,TRBV10-3,.,CAISAYRAGNTIYF,TGTGCCATCAGTGCCTACAGGGCTGGAAACACCATATATTTT
TRBJ1-6,.,TRBV7-2,few,CASSQTSGSYNSPLHF,TGTGCCAGCAGCCAAACCTCAGGATCCTATAATTCACCCCTCCACTTT
TRBJ1-2,TRBD1,TRBV7-9,.,CASRGARGHGYTF,TGTGCCAGCAGGGGAGCCAGGGGGCATGGCTACACCTTC
TRBJ2-1,.,TRBV12-3/TRBV12-4,.,CASSLGIGNEQFF,TGTGCCAGCAGCCTAGGAATCGGCAATGAGCAGTTCTTC
TRBJ1-1,.,TRBV5-1,.,CASSLEGQINTEAFF,TGCGCCAGCAGCTTGGAGGGCCAGATTAACACTGAAGCTTTCTTT
TRBJ2-2,.,TRBV5-1,.,CASSSRGGETGELFF,TGCGCCAGCAGCTCGAGGGGGGGCGAGACCGGGGAGCTGTTTTTT
TRBJ1-2,.,TRBV5-6,.,CASSLDRRYGYTF,TGTGCCAGCAGCTTGGACAGAAGATATGGCTACACCTTC
TRBJ1-4,.,TRBV4-1,.,CASSPTGLTNEKLFF,TGCGCCAGCAGCCCCACAGGGCTAACTAATGAAAAACTGTTTTTT
TRBJ2-5,.,TRBV2,.,CASSSGIGTIKETQYF,TGTGCCAGCAGTTCTGGGATCGGAACAATAAAAGAGACCCAGTACTTC
TRBJ2-7,.,TRBV5-1,.,CASNAGGYTYEQYF,TGCGCCAGCAACGCTGGGGGGTACACCTACGAGCAGTACTTC
TRBJ1-2,TRBD1,TRBV5-1,.,CASSPRDRVYGYTF,TGCGCCAGCAGCCCGCGGGACAGGGTTTATGGCTACACCTTC
TRBJ2-3,.,TRBV4-1,.,CASSQALVPSTDTQYF,TGCGCCAGCAGCCAAGCCCTAGTCCCCAGCACAGATACGCAGTATTTT
TRBJ1-1,.,TRBV7-8,.,CASSSGLGGGTEAFF,TGTGCCAGCAGCTCTGGATTAGGGGGTGGCACTGAAGCTTTCTTT
TRBJ2-3,.,TRBV11-2,.,CASSAGLSSTDTQYF,TGTGCCAGCAGCGCAGGACTGTCGAGCACAGATACGCAGTATTTT
TRBJ1-2,TRBD1,TRBV9,.,CASSPRTGIGGYTF,TGTGCCAGCAGCCCTCGGACAGGGATCGGCGGCTACACCTTC
TRBJ1-2,.,TRBV4-1,.,CASSPTGYGYTF,TGCGCCAGCAGTCCCACGGGCTATGGCTACACCTTC
TRBJ2-1,TRBD2,TRBV5-5,.,CASSPGTSGGTEQFF,TGTGCCAGCAGCCCGGGGACTAGCGGGGGGACAGAGCAGTTCTTC
TRBJ1-5,.,TRBV12-3/TRBV12-4,.,CASSYVHQPQHF,TGTGCCAGCAGCTACGTTCATCAGCCCCAGCATTTT
TRBJ2-7,.,TRBV19,.,CASSIEGGYEQYF,TGTGCCAGTAGTATTGAGGGGGGGTACGAGCAGTACTTC
TRBJ1-2,TRBD1,TRBV10-3,.,CAIRATGTGNYGYTF,TGTGCCATCAGGGCAACCGGGACAGGCAACTATGGCTACACCTTC
TRBJ1-4,.,TRBV11-2,.,CASRLWGKGHEKLFF,TGTGCCAGCAGGTTATGGGGAAAAGGGCATGAAAAACTGTTTTTT
TRBJ2-1,.,TRBV18,.,CASSQGFGEQFF,TGTGCCAGCTCACAGGGTTTTGGTGAGCAGTTCTTC
TRBJ1-5,.,TRBV7-8,.,CASSFVGSQPQHF,TGTGCCAGCAGCTTTGTGGGTAGCCAGCCCCAGCATTTT